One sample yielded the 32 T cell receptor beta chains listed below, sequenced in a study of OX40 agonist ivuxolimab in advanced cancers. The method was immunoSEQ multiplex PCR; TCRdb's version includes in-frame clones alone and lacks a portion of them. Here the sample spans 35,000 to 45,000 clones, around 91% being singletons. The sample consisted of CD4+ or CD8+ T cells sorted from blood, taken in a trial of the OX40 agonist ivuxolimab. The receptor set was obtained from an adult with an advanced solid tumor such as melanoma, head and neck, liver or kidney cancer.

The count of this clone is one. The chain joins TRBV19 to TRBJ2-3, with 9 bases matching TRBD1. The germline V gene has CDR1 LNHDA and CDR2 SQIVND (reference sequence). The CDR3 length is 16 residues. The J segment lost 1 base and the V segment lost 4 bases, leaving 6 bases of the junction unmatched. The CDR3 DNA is TGTGCCAGTAGTAACCGGGACAGGGAAGGCACAGATACGCAGTATTTT. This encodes CASSNRDREGTDTQYF. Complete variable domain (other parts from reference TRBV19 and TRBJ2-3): DGGITQSPKYLFRKEGQNVTLSCEQNLNHDAMYWYRQDPGQGLRLIYYSQIVNDFQKGDIAEGYSVSREKKESFPLTVTSAQKNPTAFYLCASSNRDREGTDTQYFGPGTRLTVL.

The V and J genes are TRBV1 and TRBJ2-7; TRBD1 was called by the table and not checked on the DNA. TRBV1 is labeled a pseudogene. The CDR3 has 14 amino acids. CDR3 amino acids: CTSRPWPGTHEQYF. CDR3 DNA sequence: TGCACCAGCAGGCCGTGGCCGGGGACACACGAGCAGTACTTC.

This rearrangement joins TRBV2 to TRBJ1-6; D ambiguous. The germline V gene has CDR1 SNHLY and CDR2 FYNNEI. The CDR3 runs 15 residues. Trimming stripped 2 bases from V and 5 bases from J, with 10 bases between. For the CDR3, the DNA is TGTGCCAGCAGTGAAAACACGAAAAATAATTCACCCCTCCACTTT. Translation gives CASSENTKNNSPLHF. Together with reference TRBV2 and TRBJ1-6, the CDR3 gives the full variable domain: EPEVTQTPSHQVTQMGQEVILRCVPISNHLYFYWYRQILGQKVEFLVSFYNNEISEKSEIFDDQFSVERPDGSNFTLKIRSTKLEDSAMYFCASSENTKNNSPLHFGNGTRLTVT.

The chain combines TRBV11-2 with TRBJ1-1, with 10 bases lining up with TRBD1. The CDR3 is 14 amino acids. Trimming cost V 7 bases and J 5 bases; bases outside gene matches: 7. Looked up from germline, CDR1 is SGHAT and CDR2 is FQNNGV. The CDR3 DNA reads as TGTGCCAGCATCCGCGGACAGGGGGGAACTGAAGCTTTCTTT. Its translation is CASIRGQGGTEAFF. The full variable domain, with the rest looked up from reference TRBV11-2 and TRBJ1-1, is EAGVAQSPRYKIIEKRQSVAFWCNPISGHATLYWYQQILGQGPKLLIQFQNNGVVDDSQLPKDRFSAERLKGVDSTLKIQPAKLEDSAVYLCASIRGQGGTEAFFGQGTRLTVV.

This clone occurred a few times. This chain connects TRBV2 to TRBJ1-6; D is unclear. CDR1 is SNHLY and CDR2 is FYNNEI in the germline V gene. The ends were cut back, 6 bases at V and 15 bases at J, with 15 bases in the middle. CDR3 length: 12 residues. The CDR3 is CASREAGRDLHF. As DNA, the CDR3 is TGTGCCAGCAGGGAGGCCGGGAGGGACCTCCACTTT.

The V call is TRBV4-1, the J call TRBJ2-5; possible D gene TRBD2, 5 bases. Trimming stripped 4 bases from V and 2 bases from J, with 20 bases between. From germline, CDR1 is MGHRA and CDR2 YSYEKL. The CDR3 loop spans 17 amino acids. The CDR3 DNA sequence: TGCGCCAGCAGCCTTTCCCGGAGGATCGACCTTCAAGAGACCCAGTACTTC. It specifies CASSLSRRIDLQETQYF.

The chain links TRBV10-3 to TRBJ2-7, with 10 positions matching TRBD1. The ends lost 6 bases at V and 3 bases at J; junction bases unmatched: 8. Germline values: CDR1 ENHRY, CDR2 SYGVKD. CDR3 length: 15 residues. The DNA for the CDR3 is TGTGCCATCAGGGACCGGGACAGGGGATTCTACGAGCAGTACTTC. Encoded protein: CAIRDRDRGFYEQYF.

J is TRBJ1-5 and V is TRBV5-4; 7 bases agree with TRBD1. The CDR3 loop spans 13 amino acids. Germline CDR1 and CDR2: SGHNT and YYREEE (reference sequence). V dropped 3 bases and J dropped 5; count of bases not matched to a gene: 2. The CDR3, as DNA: TGTGCCAGCAGCTACGACAGGGATCAGCCCCAGCATTTT. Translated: CASSYDRDQPQHF.

CDR3 in amino acids: CASSHPDRNTEAFF. The DNA of the CDR3 is TGCGCCAGCAGCCATCCGGACAGGAACACTGAAGCTTTCTTT. V and J are TRBV4-1 and TRBJ1-1, with D possibly matching TRBD1 (6 bases). Trimming took off 3 bases at V and 1 base at J, with 9 bases between the two ends. CDR1 and CDR2 (germline): MGHRA, YSYEKL. The CDR3 is 14 amino acids.

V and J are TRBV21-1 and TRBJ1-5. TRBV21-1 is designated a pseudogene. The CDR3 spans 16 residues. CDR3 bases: TGTGCCAGCAGCAATGGAAGTCCCGGGAAGCATCAGCCCCAGCATTTT. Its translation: CASSNGSPGKHQPQHF.

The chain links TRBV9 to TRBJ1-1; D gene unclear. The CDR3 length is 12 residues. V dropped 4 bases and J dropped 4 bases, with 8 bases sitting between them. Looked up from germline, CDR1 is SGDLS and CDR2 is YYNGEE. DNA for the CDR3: TGTGCCAGCAGCCCCCCGGGCACTGAAGCTTTCTTT. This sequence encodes CASSPPGTEAFF.

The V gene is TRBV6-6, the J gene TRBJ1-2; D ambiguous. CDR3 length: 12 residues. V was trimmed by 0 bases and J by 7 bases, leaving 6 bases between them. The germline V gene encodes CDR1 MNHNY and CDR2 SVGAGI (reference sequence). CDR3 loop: CASSYSAAGYTF. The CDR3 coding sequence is TGTGCCAGCAGTTACTCGGCAGCTGGCTACACCTTC.

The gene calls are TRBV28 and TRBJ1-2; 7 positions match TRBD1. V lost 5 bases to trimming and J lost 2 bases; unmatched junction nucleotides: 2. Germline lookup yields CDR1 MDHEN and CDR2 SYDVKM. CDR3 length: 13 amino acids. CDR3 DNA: TGTGCCAGCAGTAGGGACAGAAACTATGGCTACACCTTC. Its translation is CASSRDRNYGYTF.

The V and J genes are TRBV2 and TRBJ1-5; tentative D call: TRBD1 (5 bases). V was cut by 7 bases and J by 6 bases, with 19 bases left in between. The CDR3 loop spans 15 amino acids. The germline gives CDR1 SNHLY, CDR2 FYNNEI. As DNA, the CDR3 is TGTGCCAGCACCAGGGACGCGAGTATGGGTCAGCCCCAGCATTTT. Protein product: CASTRDASMGQPQHF.

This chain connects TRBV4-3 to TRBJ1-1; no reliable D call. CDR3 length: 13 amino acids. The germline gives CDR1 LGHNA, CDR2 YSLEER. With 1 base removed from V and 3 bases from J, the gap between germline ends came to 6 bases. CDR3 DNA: TGCGCCAGCAGCCAAGGGAGGGACACTGAAGCTTTCTTT. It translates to CASSQGRDTEAFF.

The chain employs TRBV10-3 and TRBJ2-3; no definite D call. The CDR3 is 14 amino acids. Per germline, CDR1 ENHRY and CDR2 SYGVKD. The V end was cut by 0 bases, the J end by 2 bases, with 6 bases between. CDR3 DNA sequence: TGTGCCATCAGTGAGTCAAGTATCACAGATACGCAGTATTTT. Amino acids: CAISESSITDTQYF.

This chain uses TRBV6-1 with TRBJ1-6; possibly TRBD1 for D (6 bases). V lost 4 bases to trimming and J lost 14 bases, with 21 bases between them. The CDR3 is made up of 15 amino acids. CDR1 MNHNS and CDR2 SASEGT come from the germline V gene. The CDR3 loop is CASSADQIRGDSLHF. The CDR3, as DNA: TGTGCCAGCAGTGCGGACCAGATCAGGGGCGATTCCCTCCACTTT.

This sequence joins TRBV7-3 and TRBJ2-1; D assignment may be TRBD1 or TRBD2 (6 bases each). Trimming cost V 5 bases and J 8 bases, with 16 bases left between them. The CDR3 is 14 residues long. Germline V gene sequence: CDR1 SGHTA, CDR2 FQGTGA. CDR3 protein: CASSPGTGGYEQFF. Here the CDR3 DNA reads TGTGCCAGCAGCCCAGGGACCGGGGGCTATGAGCAGTTCTTC.

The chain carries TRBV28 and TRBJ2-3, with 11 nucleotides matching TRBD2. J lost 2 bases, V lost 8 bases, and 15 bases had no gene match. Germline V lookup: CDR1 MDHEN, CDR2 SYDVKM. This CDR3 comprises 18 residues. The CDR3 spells CASSGLAGAGRYTDTQYF. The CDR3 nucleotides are TGTGCCAGCTCCGGACTAGCGGGCGCAGGTCGGTACACAGATACGCAGTATTTT.

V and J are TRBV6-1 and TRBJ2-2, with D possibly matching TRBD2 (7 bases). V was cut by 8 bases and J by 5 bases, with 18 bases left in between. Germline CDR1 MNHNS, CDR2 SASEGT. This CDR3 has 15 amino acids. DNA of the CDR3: TGTGCCAGCGCGGGGGCCCCAGGGTCGACCGGGGAGCTGTTTTTT. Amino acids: CASAGAPGSTGELFF.

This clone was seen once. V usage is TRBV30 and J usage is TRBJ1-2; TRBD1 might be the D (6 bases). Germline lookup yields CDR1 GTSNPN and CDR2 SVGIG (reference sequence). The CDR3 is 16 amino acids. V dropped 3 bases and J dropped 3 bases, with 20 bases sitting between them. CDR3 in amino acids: CAWSLNGQLLDYGYTF. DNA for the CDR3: TGTGCCTGGAGCCTAAATGGACAGCTACTAGACTATGGCTACACCTTC.

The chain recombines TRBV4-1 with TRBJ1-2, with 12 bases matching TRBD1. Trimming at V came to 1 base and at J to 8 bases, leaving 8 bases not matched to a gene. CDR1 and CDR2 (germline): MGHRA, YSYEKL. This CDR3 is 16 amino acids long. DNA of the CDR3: TGCGCCAGCAGCCAAGTTTCGGGACAGGGGGCAATCGGCTACACCTTC. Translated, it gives CASSQVSGQGAIGYTF.

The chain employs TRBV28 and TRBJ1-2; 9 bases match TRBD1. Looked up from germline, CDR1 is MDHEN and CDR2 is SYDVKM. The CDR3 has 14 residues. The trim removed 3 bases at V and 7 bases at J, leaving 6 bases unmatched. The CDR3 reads CASSFPGTGFGYTF. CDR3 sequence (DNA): TGTGCCAGCAGTTTCCCCGGGACAGGGTTTGGCTACACCTTC.

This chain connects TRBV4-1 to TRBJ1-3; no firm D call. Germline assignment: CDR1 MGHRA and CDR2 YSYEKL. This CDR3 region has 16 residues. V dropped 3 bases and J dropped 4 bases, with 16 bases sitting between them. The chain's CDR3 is CASSHTLKGRGNTIYF. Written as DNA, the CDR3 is TGCGCCAGCAGCCACACCCTAAAGGGCCGGGGAAACACCATATATTTT.

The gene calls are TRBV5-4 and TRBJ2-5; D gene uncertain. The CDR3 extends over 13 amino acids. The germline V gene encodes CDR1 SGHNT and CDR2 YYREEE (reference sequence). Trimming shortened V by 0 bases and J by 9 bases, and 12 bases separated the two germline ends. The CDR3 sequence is CASSLEGTLSQYF. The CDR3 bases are TGTGCCAGCAGCTTGGAGGGCACACTTTCCCAGTACTTC.

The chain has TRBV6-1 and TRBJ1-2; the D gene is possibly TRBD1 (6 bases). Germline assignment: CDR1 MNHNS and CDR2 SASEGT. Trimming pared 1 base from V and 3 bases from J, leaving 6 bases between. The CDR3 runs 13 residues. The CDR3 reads CASSEDRDYGYTF. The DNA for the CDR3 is TGTGCCAGCAGTGAAGACAGGGACTATGGCTACACCTTC.

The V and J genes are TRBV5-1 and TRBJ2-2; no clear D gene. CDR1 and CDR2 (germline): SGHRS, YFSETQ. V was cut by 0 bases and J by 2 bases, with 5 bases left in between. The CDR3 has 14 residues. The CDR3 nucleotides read TGCGCCAGCAGCTTGGGGCCCAACACCGGGGAGCTGTTTTTT. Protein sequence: CASSLGPNTGELFF.

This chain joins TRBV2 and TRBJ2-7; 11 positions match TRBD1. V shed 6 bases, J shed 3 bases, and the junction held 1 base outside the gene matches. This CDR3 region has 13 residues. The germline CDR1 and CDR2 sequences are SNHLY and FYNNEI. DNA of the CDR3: TGTGCCAGCAGGGGACAGGGGGACTACGAGCAGTACTTC. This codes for CASRGQGDYEQYF. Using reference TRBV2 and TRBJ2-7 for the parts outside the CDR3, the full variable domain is EPEVTQTPSHQVTQMGQEVILRCVPISNHLYFYWYRQILGQKVEFLVSFYNNEISEKSEIFDDQFSVERPDGSNFTLKIRSTKLEDSAMYFCASRGQGDYEQYFGPGTRLTVT.

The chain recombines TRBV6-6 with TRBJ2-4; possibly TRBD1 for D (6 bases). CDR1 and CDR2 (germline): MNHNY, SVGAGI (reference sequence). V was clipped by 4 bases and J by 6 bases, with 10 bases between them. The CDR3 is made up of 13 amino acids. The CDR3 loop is CASSSNRANIQYF. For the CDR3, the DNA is TGTGCCAGCAGTTCGAACAGGGCAAACATTCAGTACTTC.

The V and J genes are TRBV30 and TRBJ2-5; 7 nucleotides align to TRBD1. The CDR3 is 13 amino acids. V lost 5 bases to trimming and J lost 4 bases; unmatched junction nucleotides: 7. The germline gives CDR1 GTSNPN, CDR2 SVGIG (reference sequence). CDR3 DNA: TGTGCCTGGGGCGACGACAGGGCAGAGACCCAGTACTTC. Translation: CAWGDDRAETQYF.

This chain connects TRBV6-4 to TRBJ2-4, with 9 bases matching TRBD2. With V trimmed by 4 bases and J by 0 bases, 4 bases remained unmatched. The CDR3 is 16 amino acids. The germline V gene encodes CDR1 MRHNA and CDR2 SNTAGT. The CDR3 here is CASSGTSGPAKNIQYF. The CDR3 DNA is TGTGCCAGCAGTGGAACTAGCGGGCCAGCCAAAAACATTCAGTACTTC.

The CDR3 nucleotides are TGTGCCAGCAGCTTAGCGGGAGGGCCTCAGGGCAATGAGCAGTTCTTC. This gives the protein CASSLAGGPQGNEQFF. The chain is built from TRBV7-2 and TRBJ2-1; 7 positions match TRBD2. With V trimmed by 0 bases and J by 6 bases, 8 bases remained unmatched. The CDR3 spans 16 residues. Germline V gene data show CDR1 as SGHTA and CDR2 as FQGNSA.